This is a list of T cell receptor beta chains from one sample in a study of blood T cell repertoires in COVID-19. Libraries were prepared by immunoSEQ multiplex PCR; TCRdb keeps only in-frame clonotypes and omits some of them. Of fewer than 200,000 clones listed, around 87% are singletons. Sequences were obtained from peripheral blood. These receptors were collected from a woman at least 80 years old with COVID-19, enrolled during active disease. The CDR3 runs from the conserved cysteine through the conserved F or W. D genes are given only for firm matches. Clone size is not always given. Where it is, it says once, few, many or a class for expanded clones.

>TRBD2|TRBV7-2|NA|TRBJ2-1
TGTGCCAGCAGCTCGGCGGGGGTTAGGGCCGGATTCTTC
CASSSAGVRAGFF
>TRBD2|TRBV7-8|NA|TRBJ2-5
TGTGCCAGCAGGCGAGGGAGGGGCGGCGGTAAAGAGACCCAGTACTTC
CASRRGRGGGKETQYF
>TRBD1|TRBV3-1/TRBV3-2|NA|TRBJ1-1
TGTGCCAGCAGCTCCGGGACAGCGAACACTGAAGCTTTCTTT
CASSSGTANTEAFF
>NA|TRBV12-3/TRBV12-4|NA|TRBJ1-5
TGTGCCAGCAGTTTTCCGGGCAATCAGCCCCAGCATTTT
CASSFPGNQPQHF
>NA|TRBV6-9|NA|TRBJ2-7
TGTGCCAGCAGACGTTCTACAGCTGGCCCATGTTCCTACGAGCAGTACTTC
CASRRSTAGPCSYEQYF
>TRBD2|TRBV11-2|NA|TRBJ2-7
TGTGCCAGCAGCTTTGGGACTAGCGGGTACGAGCAGTACTTC
CASSFGTSGYEQYF
>TRBD1|TRBV10-3|NA|TRBJ2-1
TGTGCCATCAAGGGACAGGGGAGCAATGAGCAGTTCTTC
CAIKGQGSNEQFF
>NA|TRBV28|NA|TRBJ2-2
TGTGCCAGCAGACTACAAGTTACCGGGGAGCTGTTTTTT
CASRLQVTGELFF
>NA|TRBV28|NA|TRBJ2-7
TGTGCCAGCAGCCCTGGGGGGTACGAGCAGTACTTC
CASSPGGYEQYF
>NA|TRBV28|NA|TRBJ2-2
TGTGCCAGCAGGGCGGCGGGCCTGAACACCGGGGAGCTGTTTTTT
CASRAAGLNTGELFF
>TRBD1|TRBV7-9|NA|TRBJ2-7
TGTGCCAGTTCGGGGACAGGGGACCACGAGCAGTACTTC
CASSGTGDHEQYF
>NA|TRBV19|NA|TRBJ2-1
TGTGCCAGTAGTATTGCCAGGGTGCCCTACAATGAGCAGTTCTTC
CASSIARVPYNEQFF
>NA|TRBV7-9|NA|TRBJ1-1
TGTGCCAGCAGCTCTGGACAGTTTCGGACTGAAGCTTTCTTT
CASSSGQFRTEAFF
>TRBD1|TRBV3-1/TRBV3-2|NA|TRBJ1-6
TGTGCCAGCAGCCAAACGCCGGACAGGGGTAATTCACCCCTCCACTTT
CASSQTPDRGNSPLHF
>TRBD2|TRBV5-1|few|TRBJ2-1
TGCGCCAGCAGCTATGGACTAGCGGGGGTCAATGAGCAGTTCTTC
CASSYGLAGVNEQFF
>TRBD2|TRBV10-3|NA|TRBJ2-3
TGTGCCATCAGTGAACTAGCGGGACAAAATAGGAGGGCAGATACGCAGTATTTT
CAISELAGQNRRADTQYF
>TRBD1|TRBV27|NA|TRBJ1-2
TGTGCCAGCAGCCCAATCCGGGACAGCGTTTTGGATGGCTACACCTTC
CASSPIRDSVLDGYTF
>NA|TRBV9|once|TRBJ1-1
TGTGCCAGCAGCGTAGGGAGCACCAGGGACACTGAAGCTTTCTTT
CASSVGSTRDTEAFF
>TRBD1|TRBV6-5|NA|TRBJ1-2
TGTGCCAGCAGCGACAGGGGGGTGGATGGCTACACCTTC
CASSDRGVDGYTF
>NA|TRBV19|NA|TRBJ2-4
TGTGCCACCCGGGGAGGGGGAGCCAAAAACATTCAGTACTTC
CATRGGGAKNIQYF
>NA|TRBV7-8|few|TRBJ1-1
TGTGCCAGCAGCCCTACCCTTTTTTTCATGAACACTGAAGCTTTCTTT
CASSPTLFFMNTEAFF
>NA|TRBV7-3|NA|TRBJ1-1
TGTGCCAGCAGCCCTGGGGCGGTGGTGCAGAACACTGAAGCTTTCTTT
CASSPGAVVQNTEAFF
>NA|TRBV4-2|NA|TRBJ2-2
TGTGCCAGCAGCCAAGAGATCGTAATTCGGGGAGGAGGGAACACCGGGGAGCTGTTTTTT
CASSQEIVIRGGGNTGELFF
>NA|TRBV19|NA|TRBJ2-1
TGTGCCAGTAGTATTATGGTGGGCAGCAACAATGAGCAGTTCTTC
CASSIMVGSNNEQFF
>NA|TRBV7-2|NA|TRBJ1-5
TGTGCCAGCAGCTTAGATTTGGGAGATCAGCCCCAGCATTTT
CASSLDLGDQPQHF
>NA|TRBV4-1|once|TRBJ2-1
TGCGCCAGCAGCCAAGTAGACAGCCTTAATGAGCAGTTCTTC
CASSQVDSLNEQFF
>NA|TRBV19|NA|TRBJ2-3
TGTGCCAGTATCCCAGGGGAAGGCACAGATACGCAGTATTTT
CASIPGEGTDTQYF
>NA|TRBV9|NA|TRBJ1-1
TGTGCCAGCAGCGTAGAGGGGATCGGTATTAGCGGAGCTTTCTTT
CASSVEGIGISGAFF
>TRBD1|TRBV5-1|NA|TRBJ1-2
TGCGCCAGCAGCCTGGACAGGGGTTATGGCTACACCTTC
CASSLDRGYGYTF
>NA|TRBV7-2|NA|TRBJ2-7
TGTGCCAGCAGCAATTACGGGACTCAGAGCTCCTACGAGCAGTACTTC
CASSNYGTQSSYEQYF
>TRBD1|TRBV7-3|few|TRBJ1-5
TGTGCCAGCTCCCAGGGGGCCGGTCAGCCCCAGCATTTT
CASSQGAGQPQHF
>NA|TRBV4-2|many|TRBJ1-1
TGTGCCAGCAGCCACGACTTCGTTGGGAACACTGAAGCTTTCTTT
CASSHDFVGNTEAFF